This entry describes one T cell receptor (beta chain). The repertoire was sequenced with immunoSEQ multiplex PCR; TCRdb's copy has only in-frame clones and lacks some. The sample includes 230,000 or so clones, about 85% of them seen just once. This record comes from a study of blood T cell repertoires in COVID-19. This clonotype was sampled from a woman aged 45-65 years who had been exposed to COVID-19. Sequenced: PBMCs or T cells enriched from blood (not recorded which).

The CDR3 reads CASSLRDTQYF. For the CDR3, the DNA is TGTGCCAGCAGCTTGCGAGATACGCAGTATTTT. The V and J genes are TRBV5-5 and TRBJ2-3, with D uncertain. The V gene's germline CDR1 is SGHKS and CDR2 YYEKEE (reference sequence). CDR3 length equals 11 residues. Trimming pared 1 base from V and 5 bases from J, leaving 2 bases between.